Below are 17 T cell receptor beta chains sequenced from a single sample in a study of blood T cell repertoires in COVID-19. Some clones are missing from TCRdb's copy, which holds only in-frame ones; the method was immunoSEQ multiplex PCR. The data contain about 20,000 clones, around 90% of them singletons. The sequencing input was peripheral blood. Receptors were obtained from a human donor in a cohort sampled during active COVID-19.

This clone was observed once. In DNA, the CDR3 is TGCGCCAGCAGCTTGGATACGTTTAGGGGGACTAGCGGGAGGAAGGGGCACGAGCAGTACTTC. Protein sequence: CASSLDTFRGTSGRKGHEQYF. The chain combines TRBV5-1 with TRBJ2-7, with 15 nucleotides matching TRBD2. Per the germline V gene, CDR1 is SGHRS and CDR2 is YFSETQ. Unmatched junction bases numbered 18, after V lost 0 bases and J lost 5 bases. The CDR3 is made up of 21 amino acids.

J is TRBJ2-3 and V is TRBV24-1, with D tentatively TRBD1 (7 bases). From germline, CDR1 is KGHDR and CDR2 SFDVKD. V was trimmed by 1 base and J by 9 bases, leaving 19 bases between them. This CDR3 is built from 16 residues. The chain's CDR3 is CATSDFASGGGRTQYF. CDR3 sequence (DNA): TGTGCCACCAGTGATTTTGCCAGCGGAGGGGGCCGGACGCAGTATTTT.

This clone is a singleton in its sample. This chain links TRBV5-1 with TRBJ1-1, with D uncertain. Germline CDR1 SGHRS, CDR2 YFSETQ. The CDR3 covers 16 residues. V lost 5 bases, J lost 6 bases, and 23 bases lay in between. CDR3 protein: CASRAGERVSGAEAFF. The CDR3 DNA follows: TGCGCCAGCAGGGCTGGTGAGAGGGTAAGTGGGGCTGAAGCTTTCTTT. Together with reference TRBV5-1 and TRBJ1-1, the CDR3 gives the full variable domain: KAGVTQTPRYLIKTRGQQVTLSCSPISGHRSVSWYQQTPGQGLQFLFEYFSETQRNKGNFPGRFSGRQFSNSRSEMNVSTLELGDSALYLCASRAGERVSGAEAFFGQGTRLTVV.

The gene calls are TRBV3-1 (or the pseudogene TRBV3-2) and TRBJ1-1; 7 bases are a match to TRBD1. The CDR3 runs 13 residues. Germline V gene data show CDR1 as LGHDT and CDR2 as YNNKEL (reference sequence). After removal of 4 bases from V and 5 bases from J, the junction contained 4 bases not matched to a gene. CDR3 residues: CASSRAGGTEAFF. Here the CDR3 DNA reads TGTGCCAGCAGCCGCGCAGGGGGGACTGAAGCTTTCTTT.

The CDR3 coding sequence is TGTGCCAGCCGTCCTCCGGCGGCCGGGGAGCTGTTTTTT. Its translation is CASRPPAAGELFF. The chain couples TRBV7-2 to TRBJ2-2; D not certain. The CDR3 totals 13 residues. V lost 8 bases to trimming and J lost 6 bases, with 13 bases between them. Germline-derived CDR1 and CDR2 are SGHTA and FQGNSA.

The chain has TRBV6-4 and TRBJ2-1; 10 bases are a match to TRBD2. V was clipped by 5 bases and J by 6 bases; unmatched bases: 7. Germline CDR1 reads MRHNA; CDR2 reads SNTAGT. The CDR3 covers 15 residues. In DNA form, the CDR3 reads TGTGCCAGCAGTAACCTAGCGGGAGTAGGCAATGAGCAGTTCTTC. It yields the protein CASSNLAGVGNEQFF.

The chain is built from TRBV3-1 (or the pseudogene TRBV3-2) and TRBJ2-7; D may be TRBD2 (6 bases). V lost 4 bases, J lost 1 base, and 26 bases lay in between. CDR1 and CDR2 from the germline V gene are LGHDT and YNNKEL (reference sequence). The CDR3 has 19 amino acids. CDR3 protein: CASSRGDSSRMSLSYEQYF. Here the CDR3 DNA reads TGTGCCAGCAGCCGGGGGGATAGCTCGAGGATGTCGCTGTCCTACGAGCAGTACTTC.

The chain recombines TRBV5-1 with TRBJ2-3; maybe TRBD2 (5 bases). V lost 0 bases and J 3 bases, leaving 8 bases between the germline ends. This CDR3 contains 14 residues. Germline V CDR1 and CDR2: SGHRS, YFSETQ. For the CDR3, the DNA is TGCGCCAGCAGCTTGGAGCGGTTAACAGATACGCAGTATTTT. It is translated as CASSLERLTDTQYF.

This clone appeared once. The chain carries TRBV28 and TRBJ1-4; TRBD1 aligns across 8 bases. V trimming: 5 bases; J trimming: 8 bases; junction bases outside the gene matches: 10. The CDR3 length is 15 residues. The germline CDR1 and CDR2 sequences are MDHEN and SYDVKM. In nucleotides, the CDR3 is TGTGCCAGCAGTCGTTCCGGGACAGGAAGGGAAAAACTGTTTTTT. It translates to CASSRSGTGREKLFF.

The chain uses TRBV9 and TRBJ1-2; the D gene is possibly TRBD1 (6 bases). Trimming took off 0 bases at V and 6 bases at J, with 12 bases between the two ends. The germline gives CDR1 SGDLS, CDR2 YYNGEE. There are 14 residues in the CDR3. CDR3 coding DNA: TGTGCCAGCAGCGTAGGGGACATCAGAAATGGCTACACCTTC. This sequence encodes CASSVGDIRNGYTF.

The J gene is TRBJ2-1, the V gene TRBV9, with TRBD2 matching 7 bases. Germline CDR1 is SGDLS and CDR2 is YYNGEE. The junction had 6 bases not matched to a gene; V was cut back by 3 bases and J by 6 bases. The CDR3 sequence is 14 residues long. CDR3 protein: CASSGRGSLNEQFF. The CDR3 nucleotides are TGTGCCAGCAGCGGGCGGGGGAGCCTCAATGAGCAGTTCTTC.

The J gene is TRBJ2-1, the V gene TRBV3-1 (or the pseudogene TRBV3-2); a weak D match, TRBD1 (8 bases). V was clipped by 4 bases and J by 6 bases, with 19 bases between them. The germline V gene has CDR1 LGHDT and CDR2 YNNKEL (reference sequence). This CDR3 contains 16 residues. The CDR3 here is CASSPVQGAGVNEQFF. In DNA form, the CDR3 reads TGTGCCAGCAGCCCCGTGCAGGGGGCGGGGGTCAATGAGCAGTTCTTC.

This chain connects TRBV28 to TRBJ1-5; 8 bases align to TRBD1. The germline gives CDR1 MDHEN, CDR2 SYDVKM. This CDR3 spans 14 amino acids. The ends lost 3 bases at V and 6 bases at J; junction bases unmatched: 4. The CDR3 bases are TGTGCCAGCAGTTTGGACAGGGTTCCTCAGCCCCAGCATTTT. Its protein is CASSLDRVPQPQHF.

This clone was counted only a few times. The chain has TRBV18 and TRBJ2-7, with 9 bases matching TRBD1. Per the germline V gene, CDR1 is KGHSH and CDR2 is LQKENI. This CDR3 region has 14 residues. Unmatched junction bases numbered 1, after V lost 1 base and J lost 3 bases. In nucleotides, the CDR3 is TGTGCCAGCTCACCACTGGGACAGGGCTACGAGCAGTACTTC. Translated, it gives CASSPLGQGYEQYF.

The chain links TRBV25-1 to TRBJ2-2; possible D gene TRBD1, 5 bases. The CDR3 totals 15 residues. Deletions cut 3 bases from V and 2 bases from J, with 10 bases between. CDR1 MGHDK and CDR2 SYGVNS come from the germline V gene. CDR3 coding DNA: TGTGCCAGCAGTGATCCCAGGGCCAACACCGGGGAGCTGTTTTTT. It codes for CASSDPRANTGELFF.

The sample holds one count of this clone. The chain links TRBV6-6 to TRBJ2-1; tentatively, D is TRBD1 (5 bases). Looked up from germline, CDR1 is MNHNY and CDR2 is SVGAGI (reference sequence). V was clipped by 4 bases and J by 6 bases, with 10 bases between them. This CDR3 has 13 amino acids. As DNA, the CDR3 is TGTGCCAGCAGTTCCCCTCAGGGCAATGAGCAGTTCTTC. It specifies CASSSPQGNEQFF.

The chain combines TRBV6-5 with TRBJ1-4; the D gene is possibly TRBD1 (5 bases). Germline values: CDR1 MNHEY, CDR2 SVGAGI. The CDR3 loop spans 15 amino acids. With 0 bases removed from V and 3 bases from J, the gap between germline ends came to 8 bases. This CDR3 is CASSYSGQSNEKLFF. CDR3 bases: TGTGCCAGCAGTTACTCGGGGCAGTCTAATGAAAAACTGTTTTTT.